A selection of T cell receptor beta chains follows, all from one sample in a study of T cells in Graves' hyperthyroidism and ophthalmopathy. MiXCR, run by TCRdb on the multiplex PCR reads, gives a single entry per CDR3 protein. The table has hundreds of thousands of distinct CDR3 sequences, 12% to 15% seen once. The specimen was blood. These receptors were taken from a woman between 18 and 30 years old with Graves' hyperthyroidism. Both conserved end residues are part of each CDR3. The order of the fields is J gene, V gene, clone size, D gene, CDR3 protein, CDR3 DNA. The D gene is left open where the match is weak. Rows give clone size only sometimes, using once, few, many, or a class for an expanded clone.

J gene: TRBJ2-7
V gene: TRBV5-6
clone size: many
D gene: -
CDR3 protein: CASSLGRTFYEQYF
CDR3 DNA: TGTGCCAGCAGCTTGGGACGGACGTTCTACGAGCAGTACTTC

J gene: TRBJ2-7
V gene: TRBV5-5
clone size: many
D gene: TRBD1
CDR3 protein: CASSPSRQGASYEQYF
CDR3 DNA: TGTGCCAGCAGCCCTAGCCGACAGGGAGCCTCCTACGAGCAGTACTTC

J gene: TRBJ2-7
V gene: TRBV29-1
clone size: -
D gene: TRBD1
CDR3 protein: CSVVGQGTLGQYF
CDR3 DNA: TGCAGCGTTGTGGGACAGGGCACTTTGGGGCAGTACTTC

J gene: TRBJ2-1
V gene: TRBV2
clone size: many
D gene: -
CDR3 protein: CASADDYNEQFF
CDR3 DNA: TGTGCCAGCGCCGACGATTACAATGAGCAGTTCTTC

J gene: TRBJ2-1
V gene: TRBV18
clone size: many
D gene: -
CDR3 protein: CASSQVPTYNEQFF
CDR3 DNA: TGTGCCAGCTCCCAGGTCCCTACCTACAATGAGCAGTTCTTC

J gene: TRBJ2-7
V gene: TRBV20-1
clone size: many
D gene: TRBD1
CDR3 protein: CSATDRAGAYEQYF
CDR3 DNA: TGCAGTGCTACCGACAGGGCTGGGGCTTACGAGCAGTACTTC

J gene: TRBJ2-2
V gene: TRBV10-3
clone size: -
D gene: -
CDR3 protein: CAISESYSGNTGELFF
CDR3 DNA: TGTGCCATCAGTGAGTCGTATAGCGGGAACACCGGGGAGCTGTTTTTT

J gene: TRBJ1-2
V gene: TRBV4-1
clone size: few
D gene: TRBD1
CDR3 protein: CASSHGQGAYGYGYTF
CDR3 DNA: TGCGCCAGCAGCCACGGACAGGGGGCATATGGCTATGGCTACACCTTC

J gene: TRBJ2-5
V gene: TRBV20-1
clone size: -
D gene: TRBD1
CDR3 protein: CSARGSSGQGEGETQYF
CDR3 DNA: TGCAGTGCTAGAGGGTCTTCGGGACAGGGGGAAGGAGAGACCCAGTACTTC

J gene: TRBJ2-1
V gene: TRBV24-1
clone size: many
D gene: TRBD1
CDR3 protein: CATSDNLGQGDNEQFF
CDR3 DNA: TGTGCCACCAGTGATAACTTGGGACAGGGGGACAATGAGCAGTTCTTC

J gene: TRBJ2-1
V gene: TRBV19
clone size: few
D gene: -
CDR3 protein: CASGDIVRGREQFF
CDR3 DNA: TGTGCCAGTGGCGATATCGTCAGGGGTAGGGAGCAGTTCTTC

J gene: TRBJ2-3
V gene: TRBV2
clone size: many
D gene: TRBD1
CDR3 protein: CASSEWPGQSTDTQYF
CDR3 DNA: TGTGCCAGCAGTGAATGGCCGGGACAGAGCACAGATACGCAGTATTTT

J gene: TRBJ2-3
V gene: TRBV7-8
clone size: few
D gene: TRBD2
CDR3 protein: CASSRSLAGLTDTQYF
CDR3 DNA: TGTGCCAGCAGCCGTTCTTTAGCGGGGCTCACAGATACGCAGTATTTT

J gene: TRBJ2-3
V gene: TRBV6-2/TRBV6-3
clone size: -
D gene: TRBD2
CDR3 protein: CASTAGTSQTDTQYF
CDR3 DNA: TGTGCCAGCACCGCCGGGACTAGCCAAACAGATACGCAGTATTTT

J gene: TRBJ2-5
V gene: TRBV6-1
clone size: -
D gene: TRBD1
CDR3 protein: CASSGPGTGSETQYF
CDR3 DNA: TGTGCCAGCAGTGGGCCCGGGACAGGGTCAGAGACCCAGTACTTC

J gene: TRBJ2-7
V gene: TRBV6-1
clone size: -
D gene: -
CDR3 protein: CASSLTDSYSYEQYF
CDR3 DNA: TGTGCCAGCAGTTTAACCGACAGCTACTCCTACGAGCAGTACTTC

J gene: TRBJ1-5
V gene: TRBV3-1
clone size: -
D gene: -
CDR3 protein: CASSQGPSQPQHF
CDR3 DNA: TGTGCCAGCAGCCAAGGCCCTTCTCAGCCCCAGCATTTT

J gene: TRBJ2-3
V gene: TRBV20-1
clone size: -
D gene: -
CDR3 protein: CSARRDSQGEQYF
CDR3 DNA: TGCAGTGCTAGAAGGGACTCGCAAGGGGAGCAGTATTTT

J gene: TRBJ2-7
V gene: TRBV20-1
clone size: many
D gene: TRBD2
CDR3 protein: CSATPGLAGSKQYF
CDR3 DNA: TGCAGTGCTACACCGGGACTAGCGGGATCTAAGCAGTACTTC

J gene: TRBJ1-5
V gene: TRBV10-3
clone size: -
D gene: -
CDR3 protein: CATLRSQPLSGNQPQHF
CDR3 DNA: TGTGCCACCCTCAGGTCCCAACCCCTCTCGGGCAATCAGCCCCAGCATTTT

J gene: TRBJ2-1
V gene: TRBV9
clone size: few
D gene: -
CDR3 protein: CASSVGPGGGGNEQFF
CDR3 DNA: TGTGCCAGCAGCGTAGGACCAGGGGGGGGGGGCAATGAGCAGTTCTTC

J gene: TRBJ1-1
V gene: TRBV5-1
clone size: many
D gene: -
CDR3 protein: CASSLEQGGTEAFF
CDR3 DNA: TGCGCCAGCAGCTTGGAACAGGGTGGGACTGAAGCTTTCTTT

J gene: TRBJ1-1
V gene: TRBV9
clone size: few
D gene: TRBD1
CDR3 protein: CASSDGDRGHTEAFF
CDR3 DNA: TGTGCCAGCAGCGATGGGGACAGGGGGCACACTGAAGCTTTCTTT

J gene: TRBJ2-7
V gene: TRBV13
clone size: -
D gene: TRBD2
CDR3 protein: CASSHSGRPYEQYF
CDR3 DNA: TGTGCCAGCAGCCATAGCGGGAGACCCTACGAGCAGTACTTC

J gene: TRBJ2-7
V gene: TRBV27
clone size: -
D gene: TRBD1
CDR3 protein: CASSSGQGIGNEQYF
CDR3 DNA: TGTGCCAGCAGCTCGGGACAGGGCATTGGCAACGAGCAGTACTTC

J gene: TRBJ2-2
V gene: TRBV7-2
clone size: many
D gene: TRBD2
CDR3 protein: CASSLSSGRARTGELFF
CDR3 DNA: TGTGCCAGCAGCTTAAGTAGCGGGAGGGCCCGGACCGGGGAGCTGTTTTTT

J gene: TRBJ1-2
V gene: TRBV9
clone size: few
D gene: -
CDR3 protein: CASSPNGLLRDGYTF
CDR3 DNA: TGTGCCAGCAGCCCCAACGGACTGCTCAGGGATGGCTACACCTTC

J gene: TRBJ2-7
V gene: TRBV7-9
clone size: -
D gene: TRBD1
CDR3 protein: CASSPPSGTEAYEQYF
CDR3 DNA: TGTGCCAGCAGCCCTCCCTCCGGGACAGAGGCCTACGAGCAGTACTTC

J gene: TRBJ2-7
V gene: TRBV18
clone size: -
D gene: TRBD2
CDR3 protein: CASSLTGGGTSGTYEQYF
CDR3 DNA: TGTGCCAGCTCACTAACCGGCGGGGGGACTAGCGGAACCTACGAGCAGTACTTC

J gene: TRBJ2-2
V gene: TRBV6-1
clone size: many
D gene: TRBD2
CDR3 protein: CASSETGTSWKELFF
CDR3 DNA: TGTGCCAGCAGTGAAACTGGGACTAGCTGGAAGGAGCTGTTTTTT

J gene: TRBJ1-1
V gene: TRBV2
clone size: many
D gene: -
CDR3 protein: CATPRGGDLNTEAFF
CDR3 DNA: TGTGCCACCCCTCGAGGAGGGGACCTGAACACTGAAGCTTTCTTT

J gene: TRBJ2-1
V gene: TRBV19
clone size: once
D gene: TRBD1
CDR3 protein: CASSDRAYNNEQFF
CDR3 DNA: TGTGCCAGTTCCGACAGGGCGTATAACAATGAGCAGTTCTTC

J gene: TRBJ2-1
V gene: TRBV5-1
clone size: many
D gene: TRBD2
CDR3 protein: CASSLLTSGSVDEQFF
CDR3 DNA: TGCGCCAGCAGCCTCCTGACTAGCGGGAGCGTGGATGAGCAGTTCTTC

J gene: TRBJ2-3
V gene: TRBV3-1
clone size: many
D gene: TRBD2
CDR3 protein: CASSQLTQREGADTQYF
CDR3 DNA: TGTGCCAGCAGCCAATTGACCCAGCGGGAAGGGGCAGATACGCAGTATTTT

J gene: TRBJ2-3
V gene: TRBV7-2
clone size: many
D gene: -
CDR3 protein: CASSLWLSTDTQYF
CDR3 DNA: TGTGCCAGCAGTCTGTGGCTAAGCACAGATACGCAGTATTTT

J gene: TRBJ2-3
V gene: TRBV7-2
clone size: many
D gene: TRBD2
CDR3 protein: CASRLAGADTQYF
CDR3 DNA: TGTGCCAGCAGACTAGCGGGAGCAGATACGCAGTATTTT

J gene: TRBJ2-7
V gene: TRBV29-1
clone size: -
D gene: TRBD2
CDR3 protein: CSVAGTSGIVNEQYF
CDR3 DNA: TGCAGCGTTGCCGGGACTAGCGGGATAGTGAACGAGCAGTACTTC

J gene: TRBJ2-2
V gene: TRBV10-1
clone size: many
D gene: TRBD1
CDR3 protein: CASSEGQGAGTGELFF
CDR3 DNA: TGCGCCAGCAGTGAGGGACAGGGGGCAGGCACCGGGGAGCTGTTTTTT

J gene: TRBJ1-2
V gene: TRBV20-1
clone size: many
D gene: -
CDR3 protein: CSASPGGLGGYTF
CDR3 DNA: TGCAGTGCGAGCCCTGGGGGCCTGGGAGGCTACACCTTC

J gene: TRBJ2-7
V gene: TRBV2
clone size: many
D gene: TRBD1
CDR3 protein: CASSRRQGVLDEQYF
CDR3 DNA: TGTGCCAGCAGTAGAAGACAGGGCGTGTTGGACGAGCAGTACTTC

J gene: TRBJ2-7
V gene: TRBV10-3
clone size: -
D gene: TRBD2
CDR3 protein: CAITGTSRDEQYF
CDR3 DNA: TGTGCCATCACCGGGACTAGCAGGGACGAGCAGTACTTC

J gene: TRBJ1-5
V gene: TRBV12-3/TRBV12-4
clone size: -
D gene: -
CDR3 protein: CASSPRGGTPNQPQHF
CDR3 DNA: TGTGCCAGCAGCCCGAGGGGGGGGACACCCAATCAGCCCCAGCATTTT

J gene: TRBJ2-7
V gene: TRBV7-9
clone size: few
D gene: -
CDR3 protein: CATGLYEQYF
CDR3 DNA: TGTGCCACCGGTTTATACGAGCAGTACTTC

J gene: TRBJ2-2
V gene: TRBV28
clone size: many
D gene: -
CDR3 protein: CASSLAGTSNTGELFF
CDR3 DNA: TGTGCCAGCAGTTTGGCGGGGACCTCGAACACCGGGGAGCTGTTTTTT

J gene: TRBJ1-4
V gene: TRBV15
clone size: few
D gene: -
CDR3 protein: CATSRDQEVEYEKLFF
CDR3 DNA: TGTGCCACCAGCAGAGATCAGGAGGTGGAATATGAAAAACTGTTTTTT

J gene: TRBJ1-2
V gene: TRBV10-3
clone size: -
D gene: -
CDR3 protein: CAIRGRDYELGDYGYTF
CDR3 DNA: TGTGCCATCAGGGGCAGGGACTACGAACTGGGGGACTATGGCTACACCTTC

J gene: TRBJ2-3
V gene: TRBV6-2/TRBV6-3
clone size: many
D gene: TRBD2
CDR3 protein: CASSYESGRGTDTQYF
CDR3 DNA: TGTGCCAGCAGTTACGAGAGCGGGAGAGGGACAGATACGCAGTATTTT

J gene: TRBJ1-1
V gene: TRBV18
clone size: many
D gene: -
CDR3 protein: CASSPQGGLGAFF
CDR3 DNA: TGTGCCAGCTCACCGCAGGGAGGTCTCGGAGCTTTCTTT

J gene: TRBJ2-2
V gene: TRBV15
clone size: -
D gene: TRBD2
CDR3 protein: CATSRDGIAGAGELFF
CDR3 DNA: TGTGCCACCAGCAGAGATGGGATAGCGGGAGCCGGGGAGCTGTTTTTT

J gene: TRBJ2-7
V gene: TRBV27
clone size: -
D gene: -
CDR3 protein: CASSRYRVGYEQYF
CDR3 DNA: TGTGCCAGCAGTCGATACAGGGTGGGCTACGAGCAGTACTTC

J gene: TRBJ2-1
V gene: TRBV28
clone size: few
D gene: TRBD2
CDR3 protein: CASSLWASGRSNEQFF
CDR3 DNA: TGTGCCAGCAGTTTATGGGCTAGCGGGAGATCAAATGAGCAGTTCTTC

J gene: TRBJ2-3
V gene: TRBV12-3/TRBV12-4
clone size: -
D gene: -
CDR3 protein: CASSYPPSTDTQYF
CDR3 DNA: TGTGCCAGCAGTTACCCCCCTAGCACAGATACGCAGTATTTT

J gene: TRBJ1-4
V gene: TRBV2
clone size: -
D gene: -
CDR3 protein: CASRVSTNEKLFF
CDR3 DNA: TGTGCCAGCAGGGTTTCAACTAATGAAAAACTGTTTTTT

J gene: TRBJ1-2
V gene: TRBV6-1
clone size: -
D gene: -
CDR3 protein: CASTTGSNYGYTF
CDR3 DNA: TGTGCCAGCACAACAGGGAGCAACTATGGCTACACCTTC

J gene: TRBJ1-4
V gene: TRBV28
clone size: many
D gene: TRBD1
CDR3 protein: CASSDRGRATNEKLFF
CDR3 DNA: TGTGCCAGCAGCGACAGGGGGCGGGCAACTAATGAAAAACTGTTTTTT